This is a list of T cell receptor beta chains from one sample in a study of beta chain features in type 1 diabetes. Profiling relied on immunoSEQ multiplex PCR, and the TCRdb table lists in-frame clones only, not all of them. The sample lists approximately 250,000 clones, more than 9% occurring once. Input material: naive CD4+ T cells from blood. Receptor source: a woman aged 18 to 35 in good health. Each CDR3 is given with its conserved first and last residue. A D gene is named only where the DNA matches it firmly. Size is stated for part of the rows, as once, few or many counts, or as a class when the clone is expanded.

J gene: TRBJ1-4; V gene: TRBV5-4; D gene: NA; clone size: NA; CDR3 protein: CASSLAPDEKLFF; CDR3 DNA: TGTGCCAGCAGCTTGGCTCCGGATGAAAAACTGTTTTTT
J gene: TRBJ2-3; V gene: TRBV25-1; D gene: NA; clone size: NA; CDR3 protein: CASSIGRVGDTQYF; CDR3 DNA: TGTGCCAGCAGTATCGGGAGAGTTGGAGATACGCAGTATTTT
J gene: TRBJ2-7; V gene: TRBV5-5; D gene: TRBD1; clone size: NA; CDR3 protein: CASSPGTGRTYEQYF; CDR3 DNA: TGTGCCAGCAGCCCGGGGACAGGGAGGACCTACGAGCAGTACTTC
J gene: TRBJ1-4; V gene: TRBV7-9; D gene: TRBD1; clone size: NA; CDR3 protein: CASSNGQGTNEKLFF; CDR3 DNA: TGTGCCAGCAGCAACGGACAGGGTACTAATGAAAAACTGTTTTTT
J gene: TRBJ2-5; V gene: TRBV19; D gene: TRBD1; clone size: few; CDR3 protein: CASAGTAQETQYF; CDR3 DNA: TGTGCCAGTGCCGGGACAGCACAAGAGACCCAGTACTTC
J gene: TRBJ2-5; V gene: TRBV7-3; D gene: NA; clone size: NA; CDR3 protein: CASSLTATEETQYF; CDR3 DNA: TGTGCCAGCAGCTTAACAGCGACTGAAGAGACCCAGTACTTC
J gene: TRBJ2-5; V gene: TRBV5-1; D gene: TRBD1; clone size: NA; CDR3 protein: CASSLAGTGGETQYF; CDR3 DNA: TGCGCCAGCAGCTTAGCCGGGACAGGGGGAGAGACCCAGTACTTC
J gene: TRBJ2-6; V gene: TRBV5-4; D gene: NA; clone size: few; CDR3 protein: CASRQQGSGANVLTF; CDR3 DNA: TGTGCCAGCAGACAACAGGGATCTGGGGCCAACGTCCTGACTTTC
J gene: TRBJ1-1; V gene: TRBV2; D gene: NA; clone size: few; CDR3 protein: CASRGSMNTEAFF; CDR3 DNA: TGTGCCAGCAGGGGCTCCATGAACACTGAAGCTTTCTTT
J gene: TRBJ2-5; V gene: TRBV29-1; D gene: TRBD2; clone size: NA; CDR3 protein: CSVRYRAGTMGETQYF; CDR3 DNA: TGCAGCGTCCGCTATCGGGCAGGGACTATGGGAGAGACCCAGTACTTC
J gene: TRBJ2-7; V gene: TRBV5-1; D gene: TRBD2; clone size: few; CDR3 protein: CASSLASGFGEQYF; CDR3 DNA: TGCGCCAGCAGCTTGGCTAGCGGGTTCGGCGAGCAGTACTTC
J gene: TRBJ2-2; V gene: TRBV5-1; D gene: TRBD2; clone size: NA; CDR3 protein: CASSLLAGSHGTGELFF; CDR3 DNA: TGCGCCAGCAGTCTCTTAGCGGGGAGCCACGGCACCGGGGAGCTGTTTTTT
J gene: TRBJ1-1; V gene: TRBV29-1; D gene: NA; clone size: few; CDR3 protein: CSVEGRDTEAFF; CDR3 DNA: TGCAGCGTTGAGGGCAGGGACACTGAAGCTTTCTTT
J gene: TRBJ2-7; V gene: TRBV23-1; D gene: TRBD2; clone size: few; CDR3 protein: CASSLPGLAGGPYEQYF; CDR3 DNA: TGCGCCAGCAGTCTCCCCGGACTAGCGGGAGGGCCCTACGAGCAGTACTTC
J gene: TRBJ2-6; V gene: TRBV2; D gene: NA; clone size: NA; CDR3 protein: CASSDGNSGANVLTF; CDR3 DNA: TGTGCCAGCAGTGACGGGAACTCTGGGGCCAACGTCCTGACTTTC
J gene: TRBJ1-1; V gene: TRBV5-1; D gene: TRBD1; clone size: few; CDR3 protein: CASSPDRGEVAFF; CDR3 DNA: TGCGCCAGCAGCCCGGACAGGGGGGAGGTAGCTTTCTTT
J gene: TRBJ1-2; V gene: TRBV7-3; D gene: NA; clone size: few; CDR3 protein: CASSLGRDSPGYTF; CDR3 DNA: TGTGCCAGCAGCTTAGGACGGGACTCTCCTGGCTACACCTTC
J gene: TRBJ2-5; V gene: TRBV7-2; D gene: NA; clone size: few; CDR3 protein: CASSYSQETQYF; CDR3 DNA: TGTGCCAGCAGCTACAGCCAAGAGACCCAGTACTTC
J gene: TRBJ2-2; V gene: TRBV7-9; D gene: NA; clone size: NA; CDR3 protein: CASSFRPQDTGELFF; CDR3 DNA: TGTGCCAGCAGCTTTAGGCCGCAGGACACCGGGGAGCTGTTTTTT
J gene: TRBJ1-2; V gene: TRBV7-2; D gene: NA; clone size: few; CDR3 protein: CASSSRSYGYTF; CDR3 DNA: TGTGCCAGCAGCTCCCGGTCCTATGGCTACACCTTC
J gene: TRBJ2-3; V gene: TRBV18; D gene: TRBD2; clone size: few; CDR3 protein: CASSPGLAGPRTDTQYF; CDR3 DNA: TGTGCCAGCTCACCCGGACTAGCGGGACCCCGCACAGATACGCAGTATTTT
J gene: TRBJ2-7; V gene: TRBV19; D gene: TRBD2; clone size: NA; CDR3 protein: CASARRAGGYEQYF; CDR3 DNA: TGTGCCAGTGCCCGTCGAGCGGGGGGCTACGAGCAGTACTTC
J gene: TRBJ1-1; V gene: TRBV5-1; D gene: NA; clone size: NA; CDR3 protein: CASSISGGTEAFF; CDR3 DNA: TGCGCCAGCAGCATCTCGGGGGGGACTGAAGCTTTCTTT
J gene: TRBJ1-3; V gene: TRBV19; D gene: NA; clone size: NA; CDR3 protein: CAISTGAGNTIYF; CDR3 DNA: TGTGCCATTTCGACAGGAGCTGGAAACACCATATATTTT